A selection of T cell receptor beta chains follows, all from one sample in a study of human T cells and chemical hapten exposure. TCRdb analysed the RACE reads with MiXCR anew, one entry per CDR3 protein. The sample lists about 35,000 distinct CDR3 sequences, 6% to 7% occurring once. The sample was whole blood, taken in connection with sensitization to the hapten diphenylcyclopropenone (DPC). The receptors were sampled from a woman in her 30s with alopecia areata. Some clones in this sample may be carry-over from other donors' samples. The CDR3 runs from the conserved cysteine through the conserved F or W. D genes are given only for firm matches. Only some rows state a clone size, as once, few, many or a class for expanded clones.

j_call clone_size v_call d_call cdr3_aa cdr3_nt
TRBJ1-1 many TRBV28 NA CATKGVQGKDTEAFF TGTGCCACCAAGGGCGTACAGGGTAAGGACACTGAAGCTTTCTTT
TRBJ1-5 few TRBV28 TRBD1 CASSLYAGLRTGSYSNQPQHF TGTGCCAGCAGTTTATACGCCGGACTCAGGACAGGATCTTATAGCAATCAGCCCCAGCATTTT
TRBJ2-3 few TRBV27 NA CASSSSSTDTQYF TGTGCCAGCAGTTCATCTAGCACAGATACGCAGTATTTT
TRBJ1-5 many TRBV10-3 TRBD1 CAISESGLTGDENQPQHF TGTGCCATCAGTGAGTCGGGACTTACAGGGGACGAGAATCAGCCCCAGCATTTT
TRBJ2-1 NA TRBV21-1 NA CASSARPLRDNEQFF TGTGCCAGCAGCGCACGGCCCCTTAGGGACAATGAGCAGTTCTTC
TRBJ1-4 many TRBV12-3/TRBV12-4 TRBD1 CASRRGREKLFF TGTGCCAGCAGGAGGGGGCGGGAAAAACTGTTTTTT
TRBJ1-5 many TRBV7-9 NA CASGFDQPQHF TGTGCCAGCGGGTTTGATCAGCCCCAGCATTTT
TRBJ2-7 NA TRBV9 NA CASSPRSWDPGEQYF TGTGCCAGCAGCCCCCGTTCGTGGGACCCTGGTGAGCAGTACTTC
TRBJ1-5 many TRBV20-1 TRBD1 CSATGTGYNQPQHF TGCAGTGCAACCGGGACAGGGTACAATCAGCCCCAGCATTTT
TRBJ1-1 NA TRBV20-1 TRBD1 CSAPDRANTEAFF TGCAGTGCTCCCGACAGGGCGAACACTGAAGCTTTCTTT
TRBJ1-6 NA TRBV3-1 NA CASTRRAAINNSPLHF TGTGCCAGCACCCGGCGGGCAGCGATTAATAATTCACCCCTCCACTTT
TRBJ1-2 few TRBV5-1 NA CASSAEGPTGGYGYTF TGCGCCAGCAGCGCGGAGGGACCGACAGGTGGCTATGGCTACACCTTC
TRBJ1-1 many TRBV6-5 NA CASSRRQGGMNTEAFF TGTGCCAGCAGTAGGAGACAAGGCGGGATGAACACTGAAGCTTTCTTT
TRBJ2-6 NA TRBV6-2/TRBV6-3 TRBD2 CASSYSATGGSGANVLTF TGTGCCAGCAGTTACTCGGCTACGGGGGGCTCTGGGGCCAACGTCCTGACTTTC
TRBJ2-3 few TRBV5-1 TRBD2 CASGLAGGPTDTQYF TGCGCCAGCGGATTAGCGGGGGGGCCCACAGATACGCAGTATTTT
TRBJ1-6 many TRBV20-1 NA CSARTDQGWNSPLHF TGCAGTGCTAGAACGGACCAGGGGTGGAATTCACCCCTCCACTTT
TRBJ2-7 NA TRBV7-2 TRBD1 CASSLDPPTGGASNDEQYF TGTGCCAGCAGCTTAGACCCCCCTACAGGGGGCGCCAGTAACGACGAGCAGTACTTC
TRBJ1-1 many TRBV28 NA CASTPGRRGRMNTEAFF TGTGCCAGCACCCCAGGTAGGAGGGGTAGGATGAACACTGAAGCTTTCTTT
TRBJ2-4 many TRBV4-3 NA CASSQVSRGAGAKNIQYF TGCGCCAGCAGCCAAGTGAGTCGCGGGGCAGGGGCCAAAAACATTCAGTACTTC
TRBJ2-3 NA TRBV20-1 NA CSATDNTDTQYF TGCAGTGCCACCGATAACACAGATACGCAGTATTTT
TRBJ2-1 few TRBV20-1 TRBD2 CSAVGLAGVEQFF TGCAGTGCCGTGGGACTAGCGGGGGTCGAGCAGTTCTTC
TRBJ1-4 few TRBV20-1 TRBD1 CSAGQGAYEKLFF TGCAGTGCTGGACAGGGGGCGTATGAAAAACTGTTTTTT
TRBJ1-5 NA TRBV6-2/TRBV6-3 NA CASSVDRPEISPQHF TGTGCCAGCAGTGTCGACAGACCCGAAATCAGCCCCCAGCATTTT
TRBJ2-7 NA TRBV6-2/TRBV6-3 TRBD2 CAVWEGILTYEQYF TGTGCCGTCTGGGAGGGGATTTTGACCTACGAGCAGTACTTC
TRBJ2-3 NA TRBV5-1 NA CASSLEGTGSTDTQYF TGCGCCAGCAGCTTGGAGGGGACGGGAAGCACAGATACGCAGTATTTT
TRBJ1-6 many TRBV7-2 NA CASSFPPSPLHF TGTGCCAGCAGCTTTCCCCCCTCACCCCTCCACTTT
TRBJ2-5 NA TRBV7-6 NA CASTSGQLGGETQYF TGTGCCAGCACCTCCGGGCAACTGGGCGGGGAGACCCAGTACTTC
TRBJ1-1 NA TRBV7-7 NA CASRPYTGQNTEAFF TGTGCTAGCAGACCTTATACAGGCCAGAACACTGAAGCTTTCTTT
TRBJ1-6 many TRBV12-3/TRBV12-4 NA CASSLRDRSPLHF TGTGCCAGCAGTTTGAGGGACCGGTCACCCCTCCACTTT
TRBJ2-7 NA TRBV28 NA CASSLFGHPLEQYF TGTGCCAGCAGTTTATTTGGACACCCGCTCGAGCAGTACTTC
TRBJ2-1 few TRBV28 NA CASSPAGSSYNEQFF TGTGCCAGCAGTCCGGCGGGGAGCTCCTACAATGAGCAGTTCTTC
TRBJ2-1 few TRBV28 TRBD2 CARMGERGGPYNEQFF TGTGCCAGAATGGGTGAGCGGGGGGGCCCCTACAATGAGCAGTTCTTC
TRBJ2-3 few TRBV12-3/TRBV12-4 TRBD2 CASRLSGGTDTQYF TGTGCCAGCAGACTTAGCGGGGGCACAGATACGCAGTATTTT
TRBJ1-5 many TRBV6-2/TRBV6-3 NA CASSYDGNQPQHF TGTGCCAGCAGTTACGACGGAAATCAGCCCCAGCATTTT
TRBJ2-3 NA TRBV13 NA CASGPGGQRVTDTQYF TGTGCCAGCGGCCCTGGCGGACAGAGAGTCACAGATACGCAGTATTTT
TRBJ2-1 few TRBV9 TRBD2 CASSLRLAGYNEQFF TGTGCCAGCAGCTTACGACTAGCGGGGTACAATGAGCAGTTCTTC
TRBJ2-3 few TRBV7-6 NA CASSPLSDTLFTDTQYF TGTGCCAGCAGCCCGTTGAGCGACACACTTTTCACAGATACGCAGTATTTT
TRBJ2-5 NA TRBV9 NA CASSGHRNEETQYF TGTGCCAGCAGCGGTCACAGGAATGAAGAGACCCAGTACTTC
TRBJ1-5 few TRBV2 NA CASSGDNQPQHF TGTGCCAGCTCGGGGGACAATCAGCCCCAGCATTTT
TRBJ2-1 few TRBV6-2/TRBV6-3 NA CASSPGRGARVGEQFF TGTGCCAGCAGCCCCGGTCGGGGGGCAAGGGTTGGTGAGCAGTTCTTC
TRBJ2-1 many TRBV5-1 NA CASSLEARGAGNEQFF TGCGCCAGCAGCTTGGAGGCCCGGGGGGCGGGGAATGAGCAGTTCTTC
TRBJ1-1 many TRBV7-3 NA CASSLTPDRWRGVEAFF TGTGCCAGCAGCTTAACCCCCGATAGGTGGAGGGGAGTAGAAGCTTTCTTT
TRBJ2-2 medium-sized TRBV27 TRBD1 CASTGSDRGTGELFF TGTGCCAGCACTGGGTCGGACAGGGGCACCGGGGAGCTGTTTTTT
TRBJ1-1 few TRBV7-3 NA CASSSPGGANTEAFF TGTGCCAGCAGCTCCCCCGGGGGGGCAAACACTGAAGCTTTCTTT
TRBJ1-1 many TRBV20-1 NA CSARVGARNTEAFF TGCAGTGCTAGAGTTGGGGCGAGGAACACTGAAGCTTTCTTT
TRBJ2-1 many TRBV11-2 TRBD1 CASSPRTGGSYNEQFF TGTGCCAGCAGCCCTCGGACAGGGGGCTCCTACAATGAGCAGTTCTTC
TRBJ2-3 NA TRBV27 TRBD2 CASSPNVPGLAGGLVTDTQYF TGTGCCAGCAGTCCGAATGTCCCGGGACTAGCGGGGGGCCTTGTCACAGATACGCAGTATTTT
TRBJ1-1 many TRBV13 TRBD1 CASSAAGTGGTEAFF TGTGCCAGCAGCGCAGCCGGGACAGGGGGCACTGAAGCTTTCTTT
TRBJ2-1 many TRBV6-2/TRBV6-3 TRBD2 CASRPRAGGRGNEQFF TGTGCCAGCAGACCCCGAGCGGGGGGGCGAGGCAATGAGCAGTTCTTC
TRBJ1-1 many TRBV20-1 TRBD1 CSASPGGTGKNTEAFF TGCAGTGCTAGTCCGGGGGGGACAGGGAAGAACACTGAAGCTTTCTTT
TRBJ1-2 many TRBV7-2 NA CASGGRNIRINYGYTF TGTGCCAGCGGTGGGAGAAACATACGAATTAACTATGGCTACACCTTC
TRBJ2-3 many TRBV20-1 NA CSASLGVKSDTQYF TGCAGTGCTAGTCTGGGGGTGAAATCGGATACGCAGTATTTT
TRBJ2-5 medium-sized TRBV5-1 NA CASSFQETQYF TGCGCCAGCAGCTTCCAAGAGACCCAGTACTTC